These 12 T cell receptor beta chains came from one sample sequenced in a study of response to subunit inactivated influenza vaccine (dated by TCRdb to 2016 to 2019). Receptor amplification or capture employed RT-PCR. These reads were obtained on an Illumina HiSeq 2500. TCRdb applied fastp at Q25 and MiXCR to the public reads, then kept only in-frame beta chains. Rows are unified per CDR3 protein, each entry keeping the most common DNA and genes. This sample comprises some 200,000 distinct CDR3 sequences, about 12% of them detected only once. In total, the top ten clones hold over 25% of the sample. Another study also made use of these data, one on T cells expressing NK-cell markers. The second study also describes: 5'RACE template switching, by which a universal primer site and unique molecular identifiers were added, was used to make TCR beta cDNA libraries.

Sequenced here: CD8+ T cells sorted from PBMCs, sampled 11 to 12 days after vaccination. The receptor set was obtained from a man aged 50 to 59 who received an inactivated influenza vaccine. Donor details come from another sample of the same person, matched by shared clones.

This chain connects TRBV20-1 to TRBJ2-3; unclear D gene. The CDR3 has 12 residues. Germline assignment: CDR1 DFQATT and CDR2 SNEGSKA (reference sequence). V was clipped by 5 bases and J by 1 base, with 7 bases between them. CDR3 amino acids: CSASDGTDTQYF. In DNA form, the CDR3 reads TGCAGTGCTTCGGACGGCACAGATACGCAGTATTTT.

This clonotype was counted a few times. The CDR3 DNA reads as TGTGCCAGCAGCTTGGGACTAGCGGTCTACGAGCAGTACTTC. Translated, it gives CASSLGLAVYEQYF. The J gene is TRBJ2-7, the V gene TRBV5-6, with TRBD2 identical over 9 bases. V was clipped by 0 bases and J by 3 bases; unmatched bases: 1. The CDR3 consists of 14 residues. CDR1 SGHDT and CDR2 YYEEEE come from the germline V gene.

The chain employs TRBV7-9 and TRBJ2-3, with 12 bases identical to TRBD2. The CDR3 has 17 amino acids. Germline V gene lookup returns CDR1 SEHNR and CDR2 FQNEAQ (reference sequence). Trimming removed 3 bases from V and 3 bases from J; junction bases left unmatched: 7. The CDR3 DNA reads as TGTGCCAGCAGCTTCGGCCTAGCGGGAGGGGGTACAGATACGCAGTATTTT. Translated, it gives CASSFGLAGGGTDTQYF. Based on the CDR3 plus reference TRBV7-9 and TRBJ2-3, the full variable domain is DTGVSQNPRHKITKRGQNVTFRCDPISEHNRLYWYRQTLGQGPEFLTYFQNEAQLEKSRLLSDRFSAERPKGSFSTLEIQRTEQGDSAMYLCASSFGLAGGGTDTQYFGPGTRLTVL.

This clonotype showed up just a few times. Here the CDR3 DNA reads TGTGCCAGCAGTTTCCCGGACAGGGAAGAGACCCAGTACTTC. It specifies CASSFPDREETQYF. The chain joins TRBV2 to TRBJ2-5; 8 nucleotides line up with TRBD1. The CDR3 is 14 amino acids. Losses at the gene ends were 5 bases for V and 3 bases for J; bases not matched to a gene: 5. CDR1 is SNHLY and CDR2 is FYNNEI in the germline V gene.

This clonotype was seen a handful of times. The CDR3 nucleotides are TGTGCCTGGAGTCGAGGGGAGACTGAAGCTTTCTTT. It translates to CAWSRGETEAFF. The J gene is TRBJ1-1, the V gene TRBV30, with D perhaps matching TRBD1 (5 bases). V was shortened by 2 bases and J by 5 bases, with 9 bases between the two germline ends. The CDR3 loop spans 12 amino acids. Germline V lookup: CDR1 GTSNPN, CDR2 SVGIG (reference sequence).

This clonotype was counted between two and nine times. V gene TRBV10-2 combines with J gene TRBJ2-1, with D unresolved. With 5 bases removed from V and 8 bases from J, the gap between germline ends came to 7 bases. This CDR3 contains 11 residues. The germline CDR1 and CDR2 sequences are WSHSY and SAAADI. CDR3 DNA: TGCGCCAGCAGTAGTAGTGATGAGCAGTTCTTC. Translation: CASSSSDEQFF.

CDR3 coding DNA: TGTGCCAGCAGTTACCCTACATCAGGGGATAATTCACCCCTCCACTTT. Residues: CASSYPTSGDNSPLHF. The V and J genes are TRBV28 and TRBJ1-6; TRBD1 is a possible D gene (6 bases). The ends were cut back, 4 bases at V and 5 bases at J, with 15 bases in the middle. Germline V lookup: CDR1 MDHEN, CDR2 SYDVKM. This CDR3 contains 16 residues. The whole variable domain, filled in from reference TRBV28 and TRBJ1-6, reads DVKVTQSSRYLVKRTGEKVFLECVQDMDHENMFWYRQDPGLGLRLIYFSYDVKMKEKGDIPEGYSVSREKKERFSLILESASTNQTSMYLCASSYPTSGDNSPLHFGNGTRLTVT.

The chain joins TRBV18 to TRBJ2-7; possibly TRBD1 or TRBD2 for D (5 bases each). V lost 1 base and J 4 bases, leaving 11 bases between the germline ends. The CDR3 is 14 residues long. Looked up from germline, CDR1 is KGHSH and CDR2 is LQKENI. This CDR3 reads CASSPLEGRYEQYF. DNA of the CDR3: TGTGCCAGCTCACCACTTGAGGGGCGATACGAGCAGTACTTC.

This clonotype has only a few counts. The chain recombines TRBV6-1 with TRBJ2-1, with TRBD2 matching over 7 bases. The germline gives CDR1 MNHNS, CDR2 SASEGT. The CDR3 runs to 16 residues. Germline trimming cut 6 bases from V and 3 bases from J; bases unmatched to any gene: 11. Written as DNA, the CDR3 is TGTGCCAGCAGACCCGACGGACTAGACATCTACAATGAGCAGTTCTTC. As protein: CASRPDGLDIYNEQFF.

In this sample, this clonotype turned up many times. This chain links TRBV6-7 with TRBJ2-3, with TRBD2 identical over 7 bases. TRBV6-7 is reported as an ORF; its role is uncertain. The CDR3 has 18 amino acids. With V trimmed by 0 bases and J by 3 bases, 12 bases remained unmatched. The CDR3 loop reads CASSYSKLGGRTTDTQYF. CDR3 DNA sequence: TGTGCCAGCAGTTACTCGAAGCTAGGCGGGAGAACGACAGATACGCAGTATTTT.

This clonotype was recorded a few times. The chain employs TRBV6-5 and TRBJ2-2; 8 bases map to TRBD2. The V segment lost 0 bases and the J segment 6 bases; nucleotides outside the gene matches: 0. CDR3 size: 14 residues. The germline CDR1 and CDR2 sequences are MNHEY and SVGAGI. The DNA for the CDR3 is TGTGCCAGCAGTTACTCGACTAGCGCCGGGGAGCTGTTTTTT. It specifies CASSYSTSAGELFF.

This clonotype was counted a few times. This CDR3 reads CASSFDGIGYEQYF. CDR3 nucleotides: TGTGCCAGCAGTTTCGACGGGATAGGGTACGAGCAGTACTTC. This chain links TRBV6-2 or TRBV6-3 with TRBJ2-7; tentatively, D is TRBD2 (5 bases). From germline, CDR1 is MNHEY and CDR2 SVGEGT. The CDR3 has 14 amino acids. The germline V and J ends were trimmed by 4 bases and 4 bases, with 14 bases remaining between them.